These 29 T cell receptor beta chains were sequenced from one sample in a study of blood T cells in healthy people across ages. A second PCR of about 7 to 12 cycles used a sample-barcoded 5' primer and a J-beta primer mix. TCRdb re-analysed the 5' RACE reads in MiXCR, keeping a single row per CDR3 protein. The sample lists fewer than 2,000,000 distinct CDR3 sequences; about 35% were seen once. Input material: blood. Every receptor here comes from a young woman in good health.

This clonotype was seen many times. The gene calls are TRBV29-1 and TRBJ2-1, with 8 bases identical to TRBD2. Germline values: CDR1 SQVTM, CDR2 ANQGSEA. J lost 1 base, V lost 6 bases, and 5 bases had no gene match. The CDR3 spans 14 residues. The CDR3 region has the DNA TGCAGCGTATCCCGGGGGGGTTCCTACAATGAGCAGTTCTTC. This translates into CSVSRGGSYNEQFF.

This clonotype was observed a few times. The chain is built from TRBV20-1 and TRBJ2-7, with TRBD2 as a possible D gene (6 bases). Germline CDR1 and CDR2: DFQATT and SNEGSKA (reference sequence). V was clipped by 3 bases and J by 2 bases, with 11 bases between them. The CDR3 contains 13 residues. The CDR3 loop is CSARGLFTYEQYF. The CDR3 DNA is TGCAGTGCTAGGGGACTCTTCACCTACGAGCAGTACTTC.

This chain uses TRBV20-1 with TRBJ2-1, with D hard to call. V lost 0 bases, J lost 5 bases, and 8 bases lay in between. CDR1 is DFQATT and CDR2 is SNEGSKA in the germline V gene (reference sequence). This CDR3 region has 13 residues. The CDR3 nucleotides are TGCAGTGCTAGAGATGTTCAGAACAATGAGCAGTTCTTC. As protein: CSARDVQNNEQFF.

On this clonotype itself: This sequence may be a read error, since a much larger clone differs from it by one base. The rearrangement uses TRBV29-1 and TRBJ2-1; D ambiguous. Germline V lookup: CDR1 SQVTM, CDR2 ANQGSEA. The CDR3 length is 15 residues. In DNA form, the CDR3 reads TGCAGCGTTGAACTTTGGGGAAGCTCCTACAGTGAGCAGTTCTTC. It encodes CSVELWGSSYSEQFF.

The V and J genes are TRBV9 and TRBJ2-3, with 12 bases fitting TRBD2. Germline values: CDR1 SGDLS, CDR2 YYNGEE. This CDR3 has 17 residues. The ends lost 4 bases at V and 3 bases at J; junction bases unmatched: 9. The CDR3 nucleotides read TGTGCCAGCAGCAAGGTGGGGACTAGCGGGTGGACAGATACGCAGTATTTT. Its protein product is CASSKVGTSGWTDTQYF.

V and J are TRBV6-6 and TRBJ2-5; D uncertain. The germline CDR1 and CDR2 sequences are MNHNY and SVGAGI (reference sequence). The CDR3 sequence is 15 residues long. The ends were cut back, 8 bases at V and 11 bases at J, with 27 bases in the middle. CDR3 region: CASRNRPGPTMEQYF. The CDR3 DNA reads TGTGCCAGCCGCAACCGACCGGGTCCCACTATGGAGCAGTACTTC.

This sequence joins TRBV28 and TRBJ2-6; D is possibly TRBD1 (6 bases). Germline V lookup: CDR1 MDHEN, CDR2 SYDVKM. This CDR3 region has 19 residues. Trimming removed 4 bases from V and 2 bases from J, with 21 bases in between. The CDR3 loop reads CASSSHNRDGLTGANVLTF. The CDR3 DNA sequence: TGTGCCAGCAGTTCCCACAACAGGGATGGCCTTACTGGGGCCAACGTCCTGACTTTC. Based on the CDR3 plus reference TRBV28 and TRBJ2-6, the full variable domain is DVKVTQSSRYLVKRTGEKVFLECVQDMDHENMFWYRQDPGLGLRLIYFSYDVKMKEKGDIPEGYSVSREKKERFSLILESASTNQTSMYLCASSSHNRDGLTGANVLTFGAGSRLTVL.

The chain uses TRBV7-9 and TRBJ1-1; weak D call: TRBD1 (6 bases). Trimming pared 3 bases from V and 3 bases from J, leaving 20 bases between. The CDR3 contains 17 residues. Per germline, CDR1 SEHNR and CDR2 FQNEAQ (reference sequence). The CDR3 protein is CASSFAIRGSQDTEAFF. For the CDR3, the DNA is TGTGCCAGCAGCTTCGCTATCAGGGGATCTCAGGACACTGAAGCTTTCTTT. Together with reference TRBV7-9 and TRBJ1-1, the CDR3 gives the full variable domain: DTGVSQNPRHKITKRGQNVTFRCDPISEHNRLYWYRQTLGQGPEFLTYFQNEAQLEKSRLLSDRFSAERPKGSFSTLEIQRTEQGDSAMYLCASSFAIRGSQDTEAFFGQGTRLTVV.

The chain uses TRBV7-8 and TRBJ1-1; D gene unclear. Germline lookup yields CDR1 SGHVS and CDR2 FQNEAQ. The CDR3 length is 14 residues. Trimming left V 5 bases short and J 1 base short, with 11 bases between. The CDR3 loop is CASSTAYPNTEAFF. The CDR3 nucleotides are TGTGCCAGCAGCACAGCTTACCCGAACACTGAAGCTTTCTTT.

This clonotype appeared a few times. The gene calls are TRBV9 and TRBJ2-6, with D perhaps matching TRBD1 or TRBD2 (5 bases each). The CDR3 has 17 residues. Germline loops: CDR1 SGDLS, CDR2 YYNGEE. Between the trimmed V and J ends, which lost 0 bases and 0 bases, there was a span of 10 bases. CDR3 nucleotides: TGTGCCAGCAGCGTAGGAGGGGCGTTCTCTGGGGCCAACGTCCTGACTTTC. Encoded protein: CASSVGGAFSGANVLTF.

This clonotype was counted a few times. The V gene is TRBV5-1, the J gene TRBJ2-7; perhaps TRBD2 as D (6 bases). From germline, CDR1 is SGHRS and CDR2 YFSETQ. Trimming cost V 0 bases and J 4 bases, with 17 bases left between them. This CDR3 spans 16 amino acids. CDR3 in DNA: TGCGCCAGCAGCTTGGCCGGAGGGGCAGGGAGTTACGAGCAGTACTTC. This sequence encodes CASSLAGGAGSYEQYF. Using reference TRBV5-1 and TRBJ2-7 for the parts outside the CDR3, the full variable domain is KAGVTQTPRYLIKTRGQQVTLSCSPISGHRSVSWYQQTPGQGLQFLFEYFSETQRNKGNFPGRFSGRQFSNSRSEMNVSTLELGDSALYLCASSLAGGAGSYEQYFGPGTRLTVT.

This clonotype has a count of ten or more. The chain recombines TRBV7-3 with TRBJ2-3; the D gene could be TRBD1 or TRBD2 (5 bases each). V gave up 8 bases and J gave up 5 bases, with 8 bases separating them. Germline CDR1 SGHTA, CDR2 FQGTGA. This CDR3 is 11 amino acids long. The CDR3 region is CASGGGDTQYF. The CDR3 nucleotides read TGTGCCAGCGGTGGGGGAGATACGCAGTATTTT.

This clonotype was recorded a few times. This chain links TRBV9 with TRBJ1-5; possibly TRBD1 for D (5 bases). This CDR3 has 15 amino acids. Germline V lookup: CDR1 SGDLS, CDR2 YYNGEE. The germline V and J ends were trimmed by 3 bases and 7 bases, with 17 bases remaining between them. In nucleotides, the CDR3 is TGTGCCAGCAGCGCCTCCGGGACGGAGGTACAGCCCCAGCATTTT. The encoded protein is CASSASGTEVQPQHF.

This clonotype was seen more than once but under ten times. The chain links TRBV4-1 to TRBJ1-1; D ambiguous. The germline V and J ends were trimmed by 1 base and 3 bases, with 12 bases remaining between them. The CDR3 length is 15 residues. Germline values: CDR1 MGHRA, CDR2 YSYEKL. CDR3: CASSQGPGRDTEAFF. The CDR3 region has the DNA TGCGCCAGCAGCCAAGGTCCCGGCCGGGACACTGAAGCTTTCTTT.

The chain carries TRBV30 and TRBJ2-7; 7 nucleotides line up with TRBD1. The CDR3 has 14 amino acids. Trimming took 3 bases from V and 5 from J; bases not matched to a gene: 10. CDR1 and CDR2 from the germline V gene are GTSNPN and SVGIG (reference sequence). CDR3 residues: CAWREGAWGHEQYF. The CDR3 DNA reads as TGTGCCTGGAGAGAGGGGGCCTGGGGCCACGAGCAGTACTTC.

In its sample, this clonotype was seen a few times. The chain is built from TRBV4-1 and TRBJ2-7, with TRBD1 identical over 9 bases. Germline CDR1 and CDR2: MGHRA and YSYEKL. The CDR3 is made up of 15 amino acids. V lost 1 base, J lost 4 bases, and 5 bases stayed unmatched. The chain's CDR3 is CASSQAQGAWYEQYF. CDR3 nucleotide sequence: TGCGCCAGCAGCCAAGCACAGGGGGCGTGGTACGAGCAGTACTTC.

This clonotype occurred many times. The chain couples TRBV4-2 to TRBJ2-3, with 7 bases that match TRBD2. The germline V gene encodes CDR1 LGHNA and CDR2 YNFKEQ. This CDR3 spans 16 amino acids. V lost 4 bases to trimming and J lost 1 base; unmatched junction nucleotides: 8. CDR3 sequence reads: CASSLLIGGGTDTQYF. CDR3 bases: TGTGCCAGCAGCCTTCTGATTGGGGGGGGCACAGATACGCAGTATTTT.

This clonotype was recorded once. This chain links TRBV28 with TRBJ1-1; 7 bases agree with TRBD1. V dropped 3 bases and J dropped 1; count of bases not matched to a gene: 8. The germline V gene encodes CDR1 MDHEN and CDR2 SYDVKM. CDR3 length equals 16 residues. CDR3 DNA sequence: TGTGCCAGCAGTTTGACGACAGGGAGGGGGAACACTGAAGCTTTCTTT. Translated: CASSLTTGRGNTEAFF. The full variable domain, rest sourced from reference TRBV28 and TRBJ1-1, is DVKVTQSSRYLVKRTGEKVFLECVQDMDHENMFWYRQDPGLGLRLIYFSYDVKMKEKGDIPEGYSVSREKKERFSLILESASTNQTSMYLCASSLTTGRGNTEAFFGQGTRLTVV.

This rearrangement joins TRBV7-3 to TRBJ2-6; no definite D call. Per germline, CDR1 SGHTA and CDR2 FQGTGA. V was pared by 3 bases and J by 0 bases, with 12 bases between. The CDR3 runs 17 residues. CDR3 loop: CASSLAWPPSGANVLTF. The CDR3 nucleotides read TGTGCCAGCAGCTTGGCTTGGCCCCCCTCTGGGGCCAACGTCCTGACTTTC.

V usage is TRBV3-1 and J usage is TRBJ1-5; D perhaps matches TRBD1 (5 bases). The CDR3 extends over 19 amino acids. V lost 2 bases and J lost 0, with 20 bases in between. Per the germline V gene, CDR1 is LGHDT and CDR2 is YNNKEL (reference sequence). As DNA, the CDR3 is TGTGCCAGCAGCCAAAGAGAATTGGGGGGGATGTATAGCAATCAGCCCCAGCATTTT. It specifies CASSQRELGGMYSNQPQHF. The variable domain in full, with the rest retrieved from reference TRBV3-1 and TRBJ1-5, is DTAVSQTPKYLVTQMGNDKSIKCEQNLGHDTMYWYKQDSKKFLKIMFSYNNKELIINETVPNRFSPKSPDKAHLNLHINSLELGDSAVYFCASSQRELGGMYSNQPQHFGDGTRLSIL.

V usage is TRBV3-1 and J usage is TRBJ2-5; D gene ambiguous. CDR3 length: 17 residues. V was cut by 0 bases and J by 0 bases, with 14 bases left in between. The germline gives CDR1 LGHDT, CDR2 YNNKEL (reference sequence). Written as DNA, the CDR3 is TGTGCCAGCAGCCAAGATAGCTCCGTGGGTTACCAAGAGACCCAGTACTTC. Translated, it gives CASSQDSSVGYQETQYF.

The V gene is TRBV11-2, the J gene TRBJ1-2; possible D gene TRBD1, 6 bases. From germline, CDR1 is SGHAT and CDR2 FQNNGV. The CDR3 extends over 15 amino acids. Trimming left V 5 bases short and J 8 bases short, with 21 bases between. In DNA, the CDR3 is TGTGCCAGCAGCACCCCAAGGGGGTTTTCAGGGGGCTACACCTTC. Translation: CASSTPRGFSGGYTF.

A few counts support this clonotype. The rearrangement uses TRBV3-1 and TRBJ2-7, with TRBD2 matching 8 bases. Germline CDR1 reads LGHDT; CDR2 reads YNNKEL (reference sequence). This CDR3 is built from 14 residues. Trimming cost V 4 bases and J 2 bases; bases outside gene matches: 4. The CDR3 DNA reads as TGTGCCAGCAGCCGGCGGGAGGTCCCCTACGAGCAGTACTTC. Translation gives CASSRREVPYEQYF.

Many counts were recorded for this clonotype. V is TRBV4-1 and J is TRBJ2-3, with D perhaps TRBD2 (6 bases). V was pared by 4 bases and J by 2 bases, with 22 bases between. The V gene's germline CDR1 is MGHRA and CDR2 YSYEKL. The CDR3 totals 18 residues. CDR3 nucleotide sequence: TGCGCCAGCAGCCCTCTACCCCCACTGCGGGGATACACAGATACGCAGTATTTT. Protein: CASSPLPPLRGYTDTQYF.

The chain carries TRBV20-1 and TRBJ2-3; a possible D gene is TRBD2 (6 bases). The V end was cut by 5 bases, the J end by 1 base, with 16 bases between. This CDR3 is built from 15 residues. Germline values: CDR1 DFQATT, CDR2 SNEGSKA (reference sequence). The CDR3 sequence: CSAEAGLTRTDTQYF. CDR3 bases: TGCAGTGCTGAGGCGGGACTCACTCGCACAGATACGCAGTATTTT.

The chain is built from TRBV12-5 and TRBJ1-2; 8 nucleotides match TRBD1. Per the germline V gene, CDR1 is LGHNT and CDR2 is FRNRAP. The CDR3 covers 14 residues. Germline trimming cut 7 bases from V and 4 bases from J; bases unmatched to any gene: 8. The CDR3 protein is CASAATGEGYGYTF. As DNA, the CDR3 is TGTGCTAGTGCCGCGACAGGGGAAGGCTATGGCTACACCTTC. The variable domain in full, completed from reference TRBV12-5 and TRBJ1-2, reads DARVTQTPRHKVTEMGQEVTMRCQPILGHNTVFWYRQTMMQGLELLAYFRNRAPLDDSGMPKDRFSAEMPDATLATLKIQPSEPRDSAVYFCASAATGEGYGYTFGSGTRLTVV.

V usage is TRBV2 and J usage is TRBJ2-1; 7 bases are shared with TRBD1. Germline V CDR1 and CDR2: SNHLY, FYNNEI. This CDR3 is 14 amino acids long. CDR3 protein: CAVSGDSSYNEQFF. The DNA of the CDR3 is TGTGCAGTCTCCGGGGACAGCTCCTACAATGAGCAGTTCTTC.

The chain uses TRBV10-2 and TRBJ2-1; the D is unclear. Germline-derived CDR1 and CDR2 are WSHSY and SAAADI. The CDR3 has 13 amino acids. V was shortened by 3 bases and J by 6 bases, with 9 bases between the two germline ends. In DNA form, the CDR3 reads TGCGCCAGCAGTGACGGGCGGAGCAATGAGCAGTTCTTC. It encodes CASSDGRSNEQFF.

The sample holds a few counts of this clonotype. This sequence joins TRBV20-1 and TRBJ2-3; TRBD2 agrees at 12 bases. The germline V gene encodes CDR1 DFQATT and CDR2 SNEGSKA (reference sequence). Trimming at V came to 4 bases and at J to 2 bases, leaving 4 bases not matched to a gene. The length of the CDR3 is 15 residues. As DNA, the CDR3 is TGCAGTGCTACTAGCGGGGGGGCATTCACAGATACGCAGTATTTT. Its protein is CSATSGGAFTDTQYF.